This TCR beta chain originates from a study of blood T cell repertoires in COVID-19. About the research overall: Samples of COVID-19 (acute and convalescent) were obtained from the United States, Italy and Spain. Sources were T cells, B-cell-depleted T cells, or PBMCs; the material itself was cDNA or gDNA.

V gave up 4 bases and J gave up 3 bases; unmatched junction bases: 4. Germline assignment: CDR1 MGHRA and CDR2 YSYEKL. The CDR3 runs 16 residues. In the source study's methods: Reference gene primer amplification gave estimated nucleated cell counts. The data were produced by immunoSEQ multiplex PCR, yet TCRdb's version contains in-frame clones alone and is incomplete. That table supplies the V and J calls and clone size; D and trimming were determined from the DNA. In the table there are 100,000 to 120,000 clones, 81% of which are singletons. Sequencing was done on a sample of peripheral blood. The chain is built from TRBV4-1 and TRBJ2-1, with 12 positions matching TRBD2. This clonotype originated in a man in his forties or fifties with acute or convalescent COVID-19. DNA for the CDR3: TGCGCCAGCAGCCCGACTAGCGGGAGTAACTACAATGAGCAGTTCTTC. Residues: CASSPTSGSNYNEQFF.